Shown below are 11 T cell receptor beta chains from a single sample sequenced in a study of T cell responses to AZD1222 COVID-19 vaccine. The assay was immunoSEQ multiplex PCR, and TCRdb's table has in-frame clones only and misses some. This table has some 120,000 clones, roughly 90% appearing once. The material sequenced was peripheral blood, taken on day 0 of AZD1222 vaccination. These receptors were collected from an adult in good health.

The rearrangement uses TRBV5-1 and TRBJ2-3; unclear D gene. Germline V gene data show CDR1 as SGHRS and CDR2 as YFSETQ. This CDR3 contains 15 residues. Trimming left V 7 bases short and J 2 bases short, with 17 bases between. CDR3 sequence reads: CASRQRWQITDTQYF. The CDR3 nucleotides are TGCGCCAGCCGCCAGAGGTGGCAGATCACAGATACGCAGTATTTT.

Concerning this clone: This sample includes further DNA sequences coding for the same CDR3. This chain links TRBV30 with TRBJ1-5, with D unclear. The germline gives CDR1 GTSNPN, CDR2 SVGIG (reference sequence). The CDR3 is 13 amino acids. The ends were cut back, 0 bases at V and 4 bases at J, with 7 bases in the middle. The CDR3 DNA follows: TGTGCCTGGAGTGTGGGCGGTAATCAGCCCCAGCATTTT. Amino acids: CAWSVGGNQPQHF.

This chain connects TRBV28 to TRBJ1-2; TRBD1 matches 10 bases. This CDR3 spans 14 amino acids. Germline loops: CDR1 MDHEN, CDR2 SYDVKM. Trimming at V came to 5 bases and at J to 8 bases, leaving 8 bases not matched to a gene. CDR3 region: CASSPTGGLPGYTF. The DNA of the CDR3 is TGTGCCAGCAGTCCGACAGGGGGCTTACCAGGCTACACCTTC.

The chain has TRBV30 and TRBJ2-7; either TRBD1 or TRBD2 may supply D (5 bases each). Trimming removed 0 bases at V and 4 bases at J, with 16 bases between. The germline CDR1 and CDR2 sequences are GTSNPN and SVGIG (reference sequence). This CDR3 is built from 15 residues. CDR3 region: CAWSVGDPFLYEQYF. The CDR3 coding sequence is TGTGCCTGGAGTGTAGGGGACCCTTTCCTGTACGAGCAGTACTTC. Looking up the rest from reference TRBV30 and TRBJ2-7 gives the full variable domain: SQTIHQWPATLVQPVGSPLSLECTVEGTSNPNLYWYRQAAGRGLQLLFYSVGIGQISSEVPQNLSASRPQDRQFILSSKKLLLSDSGFYLCAWSVGDPFLYEQYFGPGTRLTVT.

This rearrangement joins TRBV5-6 to TRBJ2-2; possible D gene TRBD1, 6 bases. V gave up 0 bases and J gave up 0 bases, with 12 bases separating them. Germline loops: CDR1 SGHDT, CDR2 YYEEEE. This CDR3 spans 17 amino acids. CDR3 amino acids: CASSLAKYRANTGELFF. CDR3 DNA sequence: TGTGCCAGCAGCTTGGCCAAGTACAGGGCGAACACCGGGGAGCTGTTTTTT. Complete variable domain (other parts from reference TRBV5-6 and TRBJ2-2): DAGVTQSPTHLIKTRGQQVTLRCSPKSGHDTVSWYQQALGQGPQFIFQYYEEEERQRGNFPDRFSGHQFPNYSSELNVNALLLGDSALYLCASSLAKYRANTGELFFGEGSRLTVL.

The chain links TRBV5-1 to TRBJ1-1, with D possibly TRBD1 on 5 matching bases. The CDR3 runs 16 residues. Germline CDR1 reads SGHRS; CDR2 reads YFSETQ. V lost 1 base and J lost 2, with 15 bases in between. This CDR3 reads CASSLRGAISNTEAFF. CDR3 bases: TGCGCCAGCAGCTTGCGGGGCGCCATCTCAAACACTGAAGCTTTCTTT.

This chain uses TRBV19 with TRBJ2-7; D perhaps matches TRBD2 (6 bases). The CDR3 is made up of 13 amino acids. V was shortened by 5 bases and J by 3 bases, with 11 bases between the two germline ends. The V gene's germline CDR1 is LNHDA and CDR2 SQIVND (reference sequence). The CDR3 DNA sequence: TGTGCCAGTAGTGCTAGCGAGCTCTACGAGCAGTACTTC. This sequence encodes CASSASELYEQYF. Complete variable domain (other parts from reference TRBV19 and TRBJ2-7): DGGITQSPKYLFRKEGQNVTLSCEQNLNHDAMYWYRQDPGQGLRLIYYSQIVNDFQKGDIAEGYSVSREKKESFPLTVTSAQKNPTAFYLCASSASELYEQYFGPGTRLTVT.

The chain is built from TRBV7-9 and TRBJ2-1, with D possibly TRBD2 on 7 matching bases. This CDR3 spans 16 amino acids. The V gene's germline CDR1 is SEHNR and CDR2 FQNEAQ (reference sequence). V lost 8 bases and J lost 0, with 17 bases in between. CDR3 loop: CASRLRGGDSYNEQFF. The CDR3 coding sequence is TGTGCCAGCCGCCTTAGGGGGGGCGACTCCTACAATGAGCAGTTCTTC.

CDR3 in amino acids: CASSPGSPTASANYGYTF. Written as DNA, the CDR3 is TGTGCCAGCTCACCAGGGTCCCCCACAGCATCAGCCAACTATGGCTACACCTTC. The chain employs TRBV18 and TRBJ1-2; D not certain. Germline values: CDR1 KGHSH, CDR2 LQKENI. V was clipped by 2 bases and J by 2 bases, with 21 bases between them. The length of the CDR3 is 18 residues.

V usage is TRBV14 and J usage is TRBJ2-7; no clear D gene. CDR1 is SGHDN and CDR2 is FVKESK in the germline V gene. The CDR3 covers 15 residues. Trimming cost V 1 base and J 3 bases, with 13 bases left between them. The CDR3 nucleotides read TGTGCCAGCAGCCAAGGGGTAGGCACTTACTACGAGCAGTACTTC. Translated, it gives CASSQGVGTYYEQYF. Drawing the rest from reference TRBV14 and TRBJ2-7, the complete variable domain is EAGVTQFPSHSVIEKGQTVTLRCDPISGHDNLYWYRRVMGKEIKFLLHFVKESKQDESGMPNNRFLAERTGGTYSTLKVQPAELEDSGVYFCASSQGVGTYYEQYFGPGTRLTVT.

The chain joins TRBV2 to TRBJ1-5; possible D gene TRBD1, 6 bases. This CDR3 is built from 15 residues. Between the trimmed V and J ends, which lost 2 bases and 7 bases, there was a span of 15 bases. Germline lookup yields CDR1 SNHLY and CDR2 FYNNEI. CDR3 residues: CASSEMGGPEQPQHF. The DNA for the CDR3 is TGTGCCAGCAGTGAAATGGGGGGCCCGGAGCAGCCCCAGCATTTT. Full variable domain (missing parts from reference TRBV2 and TRBJ1-5): EPEVTQTPSHQVTQMGQEVILRCVPISNHLYFYWYRQILGQKVEFLVSFYNNEISEKSEIFDDQFSVERPDGSNFTLKIRSTKLEDSAMYFCASSEMGGPEQPQHFGDGTRLSIL.